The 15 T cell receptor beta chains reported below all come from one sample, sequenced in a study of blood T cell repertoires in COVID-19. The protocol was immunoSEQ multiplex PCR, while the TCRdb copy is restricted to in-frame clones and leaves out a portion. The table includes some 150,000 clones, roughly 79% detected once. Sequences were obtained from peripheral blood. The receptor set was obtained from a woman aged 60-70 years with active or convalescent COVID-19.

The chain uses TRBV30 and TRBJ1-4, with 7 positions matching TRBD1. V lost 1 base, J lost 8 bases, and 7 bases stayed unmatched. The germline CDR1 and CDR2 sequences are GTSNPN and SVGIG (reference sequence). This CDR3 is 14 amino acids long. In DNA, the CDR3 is TGTGCCTGGAGTGCTCAGGGGGTCGGGGAAAAACTGTTTTTT. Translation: CAWSAQGVGEKLFF.

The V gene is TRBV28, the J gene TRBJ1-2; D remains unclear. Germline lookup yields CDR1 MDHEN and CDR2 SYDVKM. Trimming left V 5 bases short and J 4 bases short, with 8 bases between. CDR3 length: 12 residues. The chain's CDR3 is CASSPPRYGYTF. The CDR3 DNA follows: TGTGCCAGCAGTCCTCCCCGCTATGGCTACACCTTC.

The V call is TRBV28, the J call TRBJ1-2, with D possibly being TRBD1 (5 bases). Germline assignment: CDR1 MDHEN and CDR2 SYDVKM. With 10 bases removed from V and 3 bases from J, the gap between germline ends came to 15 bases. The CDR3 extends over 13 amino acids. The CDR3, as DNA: TGTGCCATTAAGGAGGGGCGAGACTATGGCTACACCTTC. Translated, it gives CAIKEGRDYGYTF.

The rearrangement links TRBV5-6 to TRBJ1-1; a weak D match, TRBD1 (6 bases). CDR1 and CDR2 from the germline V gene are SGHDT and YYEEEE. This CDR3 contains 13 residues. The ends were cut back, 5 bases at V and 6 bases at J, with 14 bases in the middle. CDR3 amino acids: CASRLQGFAEAFF. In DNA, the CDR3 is TGTGCCAGCAGGCTACAGGGTTTCGCTGAAGCTTTCTTT.

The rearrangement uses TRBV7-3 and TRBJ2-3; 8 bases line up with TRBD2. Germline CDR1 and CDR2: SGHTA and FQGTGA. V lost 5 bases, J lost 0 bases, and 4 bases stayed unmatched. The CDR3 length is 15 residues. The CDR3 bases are TGTGCCAGCAGCCAACTAGCGGCGAGCACAGATACGCAGTATTTT. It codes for CASSQLAASTDTQYF.

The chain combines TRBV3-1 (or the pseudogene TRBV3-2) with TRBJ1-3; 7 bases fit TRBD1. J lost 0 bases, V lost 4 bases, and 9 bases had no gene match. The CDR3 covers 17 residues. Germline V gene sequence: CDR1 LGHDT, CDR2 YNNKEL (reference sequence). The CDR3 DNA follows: TGTGCCAGCAGCCCAAGGGGGCAACTGAGCTCTGGAAACACCATATATTTT. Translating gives CASSPRGQLSSGNTIYF.

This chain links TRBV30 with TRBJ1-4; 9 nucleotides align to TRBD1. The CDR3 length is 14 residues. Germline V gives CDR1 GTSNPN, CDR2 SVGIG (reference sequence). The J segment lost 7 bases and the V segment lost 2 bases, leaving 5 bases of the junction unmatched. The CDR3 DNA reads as TGTGCCTGGAGTCTCGGGACAGGGCCTGAAAAACTGTTTTTT. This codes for CAWSLGTGPEKLFF.

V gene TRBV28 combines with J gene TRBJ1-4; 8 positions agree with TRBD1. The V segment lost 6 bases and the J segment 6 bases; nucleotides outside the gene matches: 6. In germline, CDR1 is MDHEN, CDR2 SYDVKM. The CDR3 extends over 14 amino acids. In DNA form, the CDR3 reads TGTGCCAGCAGGCCGGACAGGGAGGATGAAAAACTGTTTTTT. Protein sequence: CASRPDREDEKLFF.

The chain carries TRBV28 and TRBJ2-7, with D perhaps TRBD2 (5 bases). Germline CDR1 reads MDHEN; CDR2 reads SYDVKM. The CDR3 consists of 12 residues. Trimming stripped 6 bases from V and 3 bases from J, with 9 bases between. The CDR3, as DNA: TGTGCCAGCAGCTCTAGCAACTACGAGCAGTACGTC. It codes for CASSSSNYEQYV.

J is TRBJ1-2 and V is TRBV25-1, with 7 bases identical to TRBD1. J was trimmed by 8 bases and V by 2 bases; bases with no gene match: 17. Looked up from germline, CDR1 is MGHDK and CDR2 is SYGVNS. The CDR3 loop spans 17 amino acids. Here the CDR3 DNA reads TGTGCCAGCAGTGAACCAACCTCCGACAGGGCCCTTATCGGCTACACCTTC. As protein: CASSEPTSDRALIGYTF.

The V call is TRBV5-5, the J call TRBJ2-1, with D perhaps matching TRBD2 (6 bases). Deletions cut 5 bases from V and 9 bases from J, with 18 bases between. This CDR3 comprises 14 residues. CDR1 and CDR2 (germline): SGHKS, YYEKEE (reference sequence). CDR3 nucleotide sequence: TGTGCCAGCAGTTTACTGACTAGTCCCGCTGAGCAGTTCTTC. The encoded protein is CASSLLTSPAEQFF.

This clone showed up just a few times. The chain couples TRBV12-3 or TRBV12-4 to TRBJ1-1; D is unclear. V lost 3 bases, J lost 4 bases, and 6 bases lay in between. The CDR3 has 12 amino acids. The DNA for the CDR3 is TGTGCCAGCAGTTTCGGGGTCACTGAAGCTTTCTTT. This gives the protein CASSFGVTEAFF.

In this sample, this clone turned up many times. The CDR3 region has the DNA TGCGCCAGCAGCCAAGATCCCGGGGTCGGAAACACCATATATTTT. This translates into CASSQDPGVGNTIYF. The chain links TRBV4-1 to TRBJ1-3; no clear D. The germline V and J ends were trimmed by 0 bases and 4 bases, with 10 bases remaining between them. Germline CDR1 MGHRA, CDR2 YSYEKL. The CDR3 loop spans 15 amino acids.

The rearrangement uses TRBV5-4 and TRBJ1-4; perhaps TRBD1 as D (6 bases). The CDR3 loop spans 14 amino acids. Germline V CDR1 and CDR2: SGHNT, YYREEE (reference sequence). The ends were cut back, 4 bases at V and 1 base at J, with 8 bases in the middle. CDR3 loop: CASSTGLTNEKLFF. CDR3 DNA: TGTGCCAGCAGCACAGGGCTAACTAATGAAAAACTGTTTTTT.

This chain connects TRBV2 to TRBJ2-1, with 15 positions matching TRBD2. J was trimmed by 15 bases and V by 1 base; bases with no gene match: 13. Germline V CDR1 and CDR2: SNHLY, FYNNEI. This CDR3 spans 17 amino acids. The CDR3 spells CASSEGANGLAGGLGFF. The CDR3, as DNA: TGTGCCAGCAGTGAAGGCGCTAATGGACTAGCGGGAGGGCTGGGGTTCTTC.